This is a list of T cell receptor beta chains from one sample in a study of blood T cell repertoires in COVID-19. TCRdb's copy holds only in-frame clones and misses some; the assay was immunoSEQ multiplex PCR. Seen here are hundreds of thousands of clones, 80% to 90% observed once, and the top ten hold approximately 1.5%. The sequenced material came from peripheral blood. The source of these receptors is a woman aged 30 to 39 with active or convalescent COVID-19. CDR3s include the opening cysteine and the closing phenylalanine or tryptophan. D genes are given only for firm matches. Size is omitted from some rows. Given values are once, few, many or a class for expanded clones.

d_gene | j_gene | v_gene | abundance | CDR3nt | CDR3aa
TRBD2 | TRBJ2-6 | TRBV19 | - | TGTGCCAGTAGTATAGGAGTAGGGAGGGATGGGGCCAACGTCCTGACTTTC | CASSIGVGRDGANVLTF
- | TRBJ1-2 | TRBV20-1 | - | TGCAGTGCTAGTAGGGGTTCGAACCCTAATGGCTACACCTTC | CSASRGSNPNGYTF
TRBD1 | TRBJ1-1 | TRBV11-2 | - | TGTGCCAGCAGGAAGGCGGGACAGGGGCCTGAAGCTTTCTTT | CASRKAGQGPEAFF
- | TRBJ2-7 | TRBV12-3/TRBV12-4 | - | TGTGCCAGCAGTTTAGCATCAGGCGAGCAGTACTTC | CASSLASGEQYF
- | TRBJ2-1 | TRBV19 | once | TGTGCCAGTAGTATTACGGGAAGCTCCTACAATGAGCAGTTCTTC | CASSITGSSYNEQFF
- | TRBJ2-2 | TRBV6-4 | - | TGTGCCAGCAGTGGCGCTATGGACTTCAACACCGGGGAGCTGTTTTTT | CASSGAMDFNTGELFF
TRBD2 | TRBJ2-5 | TRBV10-3 | - | TGTGCCATAGGGACTAGCGGGACCCAAGAGACCCAGTACTTC | CAIGTSGTQETQYF
TRBD1 | TRBJ2-7 | TRBV5-1 | few | TGCGCCAGCAGCGCCGGGACAGGGAACTACGAGCAGTACTTC | CASSAGTGNYEQYF
- | TRBJ1-2 | TRBV10-2 | few | TGCGCCAGTACTACCCCTTCAATCTCAAACTATGGCTACACCTTC | CASTTPSISNYGYTF
- | TRBJ1-4 | TRBV4-1 | - | TGCGCCAGCAGCCAAGATTTTCCGTTCCTCAATGAAAAACTGTTTTTT | CASSQDFPFLNEKLFF
TRBD1 | TRBJ1-1 | TRBV4-1 | - | TGCGCCAGCAGCCAAGCAGGGGGGTCAGACACTGAAGCTTTCTTT | CASSQAGGSDTEAFF
TRBD1 | TRBJ1-5 | TRBV2 | - | TGTGCCAGCAGAGCCGACAGGGTTAGCAATCAGCCCCAGCATTTT | CASRADRVSNQPQHF
- | TRBJ1-6 | TRBV5-6 | - | TGTGCCAGCTCGCCCCGGGGGGGCGGTCAGCCACCCCTCCACTTT | CASSPRGGGQPPLHF
TRBD1 | TRBJ1-1 | TRBV27 | - | TGTGCCAGCAGTTATGAAGCGCCGGGGACAGGAGCTTTCTTT | CASSYEAPGTGAFF